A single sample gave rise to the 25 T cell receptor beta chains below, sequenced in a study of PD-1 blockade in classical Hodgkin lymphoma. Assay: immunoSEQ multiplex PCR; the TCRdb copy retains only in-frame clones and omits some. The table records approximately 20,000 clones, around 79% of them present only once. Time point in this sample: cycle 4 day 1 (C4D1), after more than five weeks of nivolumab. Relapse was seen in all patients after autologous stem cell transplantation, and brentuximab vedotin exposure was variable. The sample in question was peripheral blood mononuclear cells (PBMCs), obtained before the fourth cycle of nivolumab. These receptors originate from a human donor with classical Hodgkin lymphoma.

CDR3 residues: CAWRQVGTIYF. The CDR3 DNA reads TGTGCCTGGAGGCAGGTTGGCACCATATATTTT. The chain recombines TRBV30 with TRBJ1-3; D unclear. With 3 bases removed from V and 9 bases from J, the gap between germline ends came to 9 bases. Per the germline V gene, CDR1 is GTSNPN and CDR2 is SVGIG (reference sequence). This CDR3 region has 11 residues.

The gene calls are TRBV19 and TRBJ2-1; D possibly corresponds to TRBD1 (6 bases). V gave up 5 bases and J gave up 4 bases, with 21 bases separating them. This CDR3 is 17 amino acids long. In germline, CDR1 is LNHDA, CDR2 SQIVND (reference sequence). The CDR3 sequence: CASSAISGVASYNEQFF. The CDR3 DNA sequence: TGTGCCAGTAGTGCGATATCAGGGGTCGCAAGTTACAATGAGCAGTTCTTC. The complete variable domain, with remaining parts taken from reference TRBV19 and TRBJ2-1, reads DGGITQSPKYLFRKEGQNVTLSCEQNLNHDAMYWYRQDPGQGLRLIYYSQIVNDFQKGDIAEGYSVSREKKESFPLTVTSAQKNPTAFYLCASSAISGVASYNEQFFGPGTRLTVL.

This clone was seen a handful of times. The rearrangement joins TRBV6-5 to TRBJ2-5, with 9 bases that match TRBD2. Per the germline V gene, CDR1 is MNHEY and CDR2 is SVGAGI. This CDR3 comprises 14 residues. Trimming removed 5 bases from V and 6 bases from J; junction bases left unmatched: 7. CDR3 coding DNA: TGTGCCAGCAGTAGACTAGCGGATCGCCAGACCCAGTACTTC. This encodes CASSRLADRQTQYF.

CDR3 region: CASSLVRENTEAFF. The CDR3 DNA reads TGTGCCAGCAGCTTAGTTCGAGAGAACACTGAAGCTTTCTTT. This rearrangement joins TRBV7-8 to TRBJ1-1; D gene uncertain. V was clipped by 1 base and J by 1 base, with 7 bases between them. Germline CDR1 and CDR2: SGHVS and FQNEAQ. The CDR3 consists of 14 residues. Complete variable domain (other parts from reference TRBV7-8 and TRBJ1-1): GAGVSQSPRYKVAKRGQDVALRCDPISGHVSLFWYQQALGQGPEFLTYFQNEAQLDKSGLPSDRFFAERPEGSVSTLKIQRTQQEDSAVYLCASSLVRENTEAFFGQGTRLTVV.

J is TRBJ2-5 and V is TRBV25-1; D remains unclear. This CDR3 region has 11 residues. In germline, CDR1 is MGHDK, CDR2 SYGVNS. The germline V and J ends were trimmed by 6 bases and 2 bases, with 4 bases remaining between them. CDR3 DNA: TGTGCCAGCAGAGAACAAGAGACCCAGTACTTC. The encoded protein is CASREQETQYF.

CDR3 sequence: CASSLATSEAKNIQYF. The CDR3 DNA is TGTGCCAGCAGTTTGGCGACTAGCGAAGCCAAAAACATTCAGTACTTC. The rearrangement joins TRBV28 to TRBJ2-4; 8 bases map to TRBD2. From germline, CDR1 is MDHEN and CDR2 SYDVKM. The CDR3 sequence is 16 residues long. The V gene end was trimmed by 3 bases and the J gene end by 0 bases; junction bases not matched to a gene: 4.

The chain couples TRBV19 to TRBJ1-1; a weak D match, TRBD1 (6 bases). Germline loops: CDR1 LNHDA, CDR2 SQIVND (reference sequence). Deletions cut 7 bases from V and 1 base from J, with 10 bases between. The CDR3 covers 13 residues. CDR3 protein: CASTQGPNTEAFF. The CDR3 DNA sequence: TGTGCCAGTACGCAGGGGCCGAACACTGAAGCTTTCTTT. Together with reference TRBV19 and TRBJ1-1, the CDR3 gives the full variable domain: DGGITQSPKYLFRKEGQNVTLSCEQNLNHDAMYWYRQDPGQGLRLIYYSQIVNDFQKGDIAEGYSVSREKKESFPLTVTSAQKNPTAFYLCASTQGPNTEAFFGQGTRLTVV.

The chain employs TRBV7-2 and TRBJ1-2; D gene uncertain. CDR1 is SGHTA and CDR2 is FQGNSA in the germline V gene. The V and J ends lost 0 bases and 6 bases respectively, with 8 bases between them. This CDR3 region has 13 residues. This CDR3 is CASSLAWGDGYTF. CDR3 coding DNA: TGTGCCAGCAGCTTAGCATGGGGAGATGGCTACACCTTC.

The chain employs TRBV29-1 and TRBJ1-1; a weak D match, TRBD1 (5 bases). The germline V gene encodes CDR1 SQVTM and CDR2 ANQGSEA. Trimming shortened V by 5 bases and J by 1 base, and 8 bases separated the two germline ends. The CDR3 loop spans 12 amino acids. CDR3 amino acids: CSVTRENTEAFF. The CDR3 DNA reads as TGCAGCGTTACCAGGGAGAACACTGAAGCTTTCTTT.

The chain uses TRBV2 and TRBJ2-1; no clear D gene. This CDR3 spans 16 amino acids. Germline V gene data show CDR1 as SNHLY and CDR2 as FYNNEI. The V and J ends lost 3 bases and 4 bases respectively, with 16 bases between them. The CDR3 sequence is CASSDGVNQRYNEQFF. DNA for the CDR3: TGTGCCAGCAGTGATGGGGTCAACCAGAGGTACAATGAGCAGTTCTTC. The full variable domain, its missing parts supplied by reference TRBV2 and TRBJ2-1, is EPEVTQTPSHQVTQMGQEVILRCVPISNHLYFYWYRQILGQKVEFLVSFYNNEISEKSEIFDDQFSVERPDGSNFTLKIRSTKLEDSAMYFCASSDGVNQRYNEQFFGPGTRLTVL.

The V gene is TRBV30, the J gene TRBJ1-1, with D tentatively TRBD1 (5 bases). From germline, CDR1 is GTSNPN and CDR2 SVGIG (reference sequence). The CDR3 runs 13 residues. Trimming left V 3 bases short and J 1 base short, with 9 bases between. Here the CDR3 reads CAWRRGSNTEAFF. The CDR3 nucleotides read TGTGCCTGGAGACGGGGGTCGAACACTGAAGCTTTCTTT.

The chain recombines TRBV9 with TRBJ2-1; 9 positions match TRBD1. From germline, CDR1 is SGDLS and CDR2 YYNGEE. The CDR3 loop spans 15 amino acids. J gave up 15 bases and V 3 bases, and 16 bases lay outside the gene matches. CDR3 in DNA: TGTGCCAGCAGCGCTCCGGGACAGGGAGGCGTTGGGCGGTTCTTC. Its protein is CASSAPGQGGVGRFF.

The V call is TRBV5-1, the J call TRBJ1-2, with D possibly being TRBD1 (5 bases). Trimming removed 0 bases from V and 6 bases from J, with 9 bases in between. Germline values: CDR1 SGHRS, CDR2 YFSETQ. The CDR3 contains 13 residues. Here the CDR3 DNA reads TGCGCCAGCAGCTTGGTAGGGGTTGATGGCTACACCTTC. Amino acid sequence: CASSLVGVDGYTF.

Written as DNA, the CDR3 is TGTGCCAGCAGCCTTGGACAGGGTACGTTAGGCTACACCTTC. Its protein is CASSLGQGTLGYTF. The chain recombines TRBV5-6 with TRBJ1-2; 8 nucleotides align to TRBD1. With V trimmed by 4 bases and J by 8 bases, 10 bases remained unmatched. The CDR3 loop spans 14 amino acids. The V gene's germline CDR1 is SGHDT and CDR2 YYEEEE.

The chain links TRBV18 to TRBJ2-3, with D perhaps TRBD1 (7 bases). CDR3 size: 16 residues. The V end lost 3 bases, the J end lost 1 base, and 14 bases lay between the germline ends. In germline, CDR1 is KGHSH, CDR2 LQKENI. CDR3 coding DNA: TGTGCCAGCTCACCTAACGGAGGGACAGGCACAGATACGCAGTATTTT. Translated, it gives CASSPNGGTGTDTQYF.

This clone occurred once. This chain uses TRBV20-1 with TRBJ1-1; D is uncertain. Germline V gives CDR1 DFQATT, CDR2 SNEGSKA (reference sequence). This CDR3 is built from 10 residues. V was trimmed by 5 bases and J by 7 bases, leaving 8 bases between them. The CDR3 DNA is TGCAGTGCTCTGACCGGTGAAGCTTTCTTT. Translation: CSALTGEAFF.

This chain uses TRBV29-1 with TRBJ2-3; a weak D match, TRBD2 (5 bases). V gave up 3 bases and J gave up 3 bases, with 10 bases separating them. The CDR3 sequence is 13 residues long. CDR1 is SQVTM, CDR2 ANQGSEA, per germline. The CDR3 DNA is TGCAGCGTTGACGAGGGTCGGACAGATACGCAGTATTTT. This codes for CSVDEGRTDTQYF.

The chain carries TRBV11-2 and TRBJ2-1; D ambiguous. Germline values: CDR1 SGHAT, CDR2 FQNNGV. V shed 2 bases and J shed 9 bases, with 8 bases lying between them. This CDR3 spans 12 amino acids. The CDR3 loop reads CASSLWLGEQFF. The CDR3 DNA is TGTGCCAGCAGCTTATGGCTGGGTGAGCAGTTCTTC.

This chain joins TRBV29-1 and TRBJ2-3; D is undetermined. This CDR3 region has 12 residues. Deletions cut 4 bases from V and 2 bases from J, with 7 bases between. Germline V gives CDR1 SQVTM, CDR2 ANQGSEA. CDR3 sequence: CSVVGNTDTQYF. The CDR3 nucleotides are TGCAGCGTTGTGGGCAACACAGATACGCAGTATTTT.

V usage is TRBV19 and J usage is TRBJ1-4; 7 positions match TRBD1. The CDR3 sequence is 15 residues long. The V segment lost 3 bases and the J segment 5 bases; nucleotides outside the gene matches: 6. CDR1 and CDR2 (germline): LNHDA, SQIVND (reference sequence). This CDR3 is CASSMGGTANEKLFF. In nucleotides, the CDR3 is TGTGCCAGTAGTATGGGCGGGACAGCGAATGAAAAACTGTTTTTT.

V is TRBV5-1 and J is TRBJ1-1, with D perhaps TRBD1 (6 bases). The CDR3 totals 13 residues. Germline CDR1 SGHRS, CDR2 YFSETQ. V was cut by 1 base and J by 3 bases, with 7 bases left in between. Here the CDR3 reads CASSLPGDTEAFF. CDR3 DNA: TGCGCCAGCAGCTTGCCAGGGGACACTGAAGCTTTCTTT.

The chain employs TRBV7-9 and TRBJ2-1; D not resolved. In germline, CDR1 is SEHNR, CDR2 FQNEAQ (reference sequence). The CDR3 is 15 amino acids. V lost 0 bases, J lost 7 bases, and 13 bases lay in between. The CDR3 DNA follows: TGTGCCAGCAGCTTAGCCGTTGATTCCGGAAATGAGCAGTTCTTC. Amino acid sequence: CASSLAVDSGNEQFF.

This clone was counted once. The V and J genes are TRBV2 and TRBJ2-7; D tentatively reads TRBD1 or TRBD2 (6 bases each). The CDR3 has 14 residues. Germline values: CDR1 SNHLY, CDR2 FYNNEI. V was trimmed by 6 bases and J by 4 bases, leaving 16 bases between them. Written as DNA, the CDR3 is TGTGCCAGCAGGGAGGGGGGAAGAGGATACGAGCAGTACTTC. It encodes CASREGGRGYEQYF.

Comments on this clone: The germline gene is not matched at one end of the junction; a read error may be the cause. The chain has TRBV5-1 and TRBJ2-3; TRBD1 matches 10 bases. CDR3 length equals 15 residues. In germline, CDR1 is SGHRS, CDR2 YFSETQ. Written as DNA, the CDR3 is TGCGCCAGCAGTCAGACAGGGGGCACCACAGATGCGCAGTATTTT. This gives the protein CASSQTGGTTDAQYF. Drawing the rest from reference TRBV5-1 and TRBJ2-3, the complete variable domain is KAGVTQTPRYLIKTRGQQVTLSCSPISGHRSVSWYQQTPGQGLQFLFEYFSETQRNKGNFPGRFSGRQFSNSRSEMNVSTLELGDSALYLCASSQTGGTTDAQYFGPGTRLTVL.

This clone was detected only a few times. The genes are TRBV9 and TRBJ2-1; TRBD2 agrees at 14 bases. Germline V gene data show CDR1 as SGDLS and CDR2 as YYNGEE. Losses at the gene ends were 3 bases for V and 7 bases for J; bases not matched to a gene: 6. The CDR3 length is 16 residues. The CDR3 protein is CASSDRTSGRLNEQFF. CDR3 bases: TGTGCCAGCAGCGACCGGACTAGCGGGAGGCTAAATGAGCAGTTCTTC.